This T cell receptor beta chain was retrieved from a study of cytotoxic CD8 clonotypes in ibrutinib-treated CLL. Study in general: The samples contained approximately 280,000 productive templates on average. They also contained an average of about 100,000 productive rearrangements. Findings and limits, study-wide: At progression, clonality fell back toward baseline after rising at ibrutinib response. Public clonotypes (which were uncommon) either contracted or remained stable on treatment.

TCRdb's table, derived via immunoSEQ multiplex PCR, lists solely in-frame clones and lacks some. The sample has 150,000 to 200,000 clones, over 60% seen once; the top ten hold around 15%. Germline V gene sequence: CDR1 PRHDT, CDR2 FYEKMQ (reference sequence). With V trimmed by 2 bases and J by 2 bases, 5 bases remained unmatched. This CDR3 region has 17 residues. Notes on this clone: Its specificity is not known.

This material consisted of PBMCs, taken after 24 months of ibrutinib treatment. This chain connects TRBV13 to TRBJ2-3, with 12 bases matching TRBD2. The TCR was taken from a human donor with chronic lymphocytic leukemia. Here the CDR3 DNA reads TGTGCCAGCAGCTTATGGTGGACTAGCGGGACCACAGATACGCAGTATTTT. Its translation is CASSLWWTSGTTDTQYF.